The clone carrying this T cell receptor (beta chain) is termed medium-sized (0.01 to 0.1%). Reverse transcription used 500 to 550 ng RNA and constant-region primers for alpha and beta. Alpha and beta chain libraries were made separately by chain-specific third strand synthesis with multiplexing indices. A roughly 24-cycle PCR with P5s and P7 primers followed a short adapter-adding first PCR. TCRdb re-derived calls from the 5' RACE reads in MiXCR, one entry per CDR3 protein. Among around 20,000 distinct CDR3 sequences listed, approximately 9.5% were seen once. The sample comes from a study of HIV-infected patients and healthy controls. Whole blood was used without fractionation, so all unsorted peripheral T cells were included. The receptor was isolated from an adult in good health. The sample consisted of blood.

CDR3 loop: CASTSGSFTDTQYF. CDR3 nucleotides: TGTGCCAGTACCAGCGGGAGCTTTACAGATACGCAGTATTTT. The chain uses TRBV6-1 and TRBJ2-3; TRBD2 matches 8 bases. The V segment lost 9 bases and the J segment 3 bases; nucleotides outside the gene matches: 8. The CDR3 consists of 14 residues. Germline values: CDR1 MNHNS, CDR2 SASEGT.